These T cell receptor beta chains were read from a single sample in a study of blood T cell repertoires in COVID-19. Sequencing used immunoSEQ multiplex PCR; TCRdb keeps in-frame clones, though not all of them. The data hold about 170,000 clones, with roughly nine tenths observed a single time. The sequencing input was PBMCs or T cells enriched from blood (not recorded which). Every receptor here comes from a human donor with acute COVID-19. The donor label of this sample is uncertain. CDR3s include the opening cysteine and the closing phenylalanine or tryptophan. Each record gives: J gene, V gene, clone size, D gene, CDR3 length, CDR3 DNA, CDR3 protein. The D gene is left open where the match is weak. Clone size is stated in some rows and not others, as once, few, many or a class when expanded.

TRBJ1-3	TRBV19	.	.	15	TGTGCCAGTAGCCTATCCCAGGGTGGTGGAAACACCATATATTTT	CASSLSQGGGNTIYF
TRBJ1-1	TRBV5-6	.	.	15	TGTGCCAGCAGCTTGGGGGCCAGGAGGGGCACTGAAGCTTTCTTT	CASSLGARRGTEAFF
TRBJ1-2	TRBV4-1	once	.	14	TGCGCCAGCAGCCAAGGGACGGACACCTATGGCTACACCTTC	CASSQGTDTYGYTF
TRBJ1-1	TRBV19	few	TRBD1	15	TGTGCCAGTAGTACCCCCCGGGACAGGAACACTGAAGCTTTCTTT	CASSTPRDRNTEAFF
TRBJ2-3	TRBV10-3	.	.	14	TGTGCCATCAGTCGACAGACGCTCACAGATACGCAGTATTTT	CAISRQTLTDTQYF
TRBJ2-3	TRBV3-1/TRBV3-2	.	TRBD2	18	TGTGCCAGCAGCCAAAGAACACTAGCGGGGGGAAACACAGATACGCAGTATTTT	CASSQRTLAGGNTDTQYF
TRBJ2-3	TRBV10-3	.	.	14	TGTGCCATCAGTAGCGCGGCTAGCACAGATACGCAGTATTTT	CAISSAASTDTQYF
TRBJ2-1	TRBV19	once	TRBD2	13	TGTGCCAGTAGACTAGCGGGGGGCAATGAGCAGTTCTTC	CASRLAGGNEQFF
TRBJ2-3	TRBV12-5	.	TRBD1	15	TGTGCTAGTGGTTTGGAACAGGGGGCAGGAGATACGCAGTATTTT	CASGLEQGAGDTQYF
TRBJ1-1	TRBV10-2	.	TRBD1	15	TGCGCCAGCAGAGGGACAGGGGCCGGGGACACTGAAGCTTTCTTT	CASRGTGAGDTEAFF
TRBJ2-3	TRBV11-2	.	.	15	TGTGCCAGCAGCTTAGATCGGGGGGCTGCAGATACGCAGTATTTT	CASSLDRGAADTQYF
TRBJ2-3	TRBV6-5	.	TRBD1	14	TGTGCCAGTTCAGGGGGCGGAATGTTGAATACGCAGTATTTT	CASSGGGMLNTQYF
TRBJ1-6	TRBV30	.	.	14	TGTGCCTGGAGTGTAAGTCAGGTTAATTCACCCCTCCACTTT	CAWSVSQVNSPLHF
TRBJ1-2	TRBV7-2	.	TRBD1	14	TGTGCCAGCAGCCCTAGGACAGGGAACTATGGCTACACCTTC	CASSPRTGNYGYTF
TRBJ1-2	TRBV30	.	.	13	TGTGCCTGGAGCAGGGATATTGGGTATGGCTACACCTTC	CAWSRDIGYGYTF
TRBJ1-3	TRBV10-3	.	.	17	TGTGCCATCAGTGTTCACAGGGCCCCTATCTCTGGAAACACCATATATTTT	CAISVHRAPISGNTIYF
TRBJ2-7	TRBV5-4	.	.	17	TGTGCCAGCAGCCCCAAGGAGCGTCGGGGAGTTACGGGGGAGCAGTACTTC	CASSPKERRGVTGEQYF
TRBJ1-4	TRBV7-9	.	TRBD1	15	TGTGCCAGCAGCTTAGGGACAGGGGGTAATGAAAAACTGTTTTTT	CASSLGTGGNEKLFF
TRBJ2-1	TRBV9	.	TRBD1	14	TGTGCCAGCAGCATTAGGACAGGGGGCCATGAGCAGTTCTTC	CASSIRTGGHEQFF
TRBJ1-1	TRBV19	.	.	14	TGTGCCAGTAGGATACAGGGCGAGAACACTGAAGCTTTCTTT	CASRIQGENTEAFF
TRBJ2-3	TRBV7-6	.	.	17	TGTGCCAGCAGCTTAGCAGGACTACCCCTGAGGGCAGATACGCAGTATTTT	CASSLAGLPLRADTQYF
TRBJ1-1	TRBV4-1	.	TRBD1	15	TGCGCCAGCAGCCAGGGAACAGGGGGAATATCTGAAGCTTTCTTT	CASSQGTGGISEAFF
TRBJ2-3	TRBV5-6	once	.	16	TGTGCCAGCAGCCCCTTTTGGGACTTCTCTTCAGATACGCAGTATTTT	CASSPFWDFSSDTQYF
TRBJ2-1	TRBV30	once	.	11	TGTGCCTGGAGTGTTATCAATGAGCAGTTCTTC	CAWSVINEQFF
TRBJ2-1	TRBV5-4	few	.	14	TGTGCCAGCAGCACAAAGACTAGTTTGGTTGAGCAGTTCTTC	CASSTKTSLVEQFF
TRBJ1-2	TRBV18	.	TRBD1	16	TGTGCCAGCTCACCATTGGGCCAGGGGGCTCTCTATGGCTACACCTTC	CASSPLGQGALYGYTF
TRBJ1-2	TRBV2	few	.	14	TGTGCCAGAACCGACAGGAAGGGAAGCTATGGCTACACCTTC	CARTDRKGSYGYTF
TRBJ1-1	TRBV12-3/TRBV12-4	.	.	13	TGTGCCAGCAGTTTGCAGGGGACCACTGAAGCTTTCTTT	CASSLQGTTEAFF
TRBJ1-1	TRBV25-1	.	.	14	TGTGCCAGCAGTGAAAGTATGGCAACCACTGAAGCTTTCTTT	CASSESMATTEAFF
TRBJ2-1	TRBV5-5	.	.	17	TGTGCCAGCAGCTTGCGACTAGACGACTTCTCCTACAATGAGCAGTTCTTC	CASSLRLDDFSYNEQFF
TRBJ1-2	TRBV9	few	TRBD1	14	TGTGCCAGCAGCGAGGGACAGGGGACCTATGGCTACACCTTC	CASSEGQGTYGYTF
TRBJ2-3	TRBV11-2	.	.	18	TGTGCCAGCAGCTTCTCCTGGACAGCATATTCTAGCACAGATACGCAGTATTTT	CASSFSWTAYSSTDTQYF
TRBJ2-3	TRBV9	.	.	18	TGTGCCAGCAGCGTAGACGATATTGGGGCGGGGTCCACAGATACGCAGTATTTT	CASSVDDIGAGSTDTQYF
TRBJ1-1	TRBV5-1	.	TRBD1	14	TGCGCCAGCAGCCAGGGGGCTGGGGACACTGAAGCTTTCTTT	CASSQGAGDTEAFF
TRBJ2-2	TRBV2	once	TRBD2	13	TGTGCCAGCAGCCCGGGAGGGAGAAGGGAGCTGTTTTTT	CASSPGGRRELFF
TRBJ1-6	TRBV19	.	.	15	TGTGCCAGCGGCGGGGAGGGGCTGGGGAATTCACCCCTCCACTTT	CASGGEGLGNSPLHF
TRBJ2-6	TRBV19	.	TRBD1	15	TGTGCCAGTACCCGGACAGGGCGTGGGGCCAACGTCCTGACTTTC	CASTRTGRGANVLTF
TRBJ1-1	TRBV12-5	.	.	15	TGTGCTAGTGGTTTGCCCCGGGGGTGGGACACTGAAGCTTTCTTT	CASGLPRGWDTEAFF
TRBJ1-1	TRBV15	.	.	13	TGTGCCACCAGCAGAGGGGCAGGGATAGTCGCTTTCTTT	CATSRGAGIVAFF
TRBJ1-4	TRBV3-1/TRBV3-2	few	.	15	TGTGCCAGCAGCCAAGCAACAGGGACCGGGGAAAAACTGTTTTTT	CASSQATGTGEKLFF
TRBJ2-3	TRBV6-4	.	TRBD2	16	TGTGCCAGCAGTGAGGGGACTAGCGGGGCGGCAGATACGCAGTATTTT	CASSEGTSGAADTQYF
TRBJ1-2	TRBV5-4	.	.	13	TGTGCCAGCAGCTTGCGGGGAAACTATGGCTACACCTTC	CASSLRGNYGYTF